This entry concerns a single T cell receptor (beta chain). The data derive from a study of monozygotic twins with inflammatory bowel disease. The UMIs carried a 6-nucleotide sample barcode, and they were added by template switching. One entry per CDR3 protein, without DNA, is what TCRdb gives after re-calling the 5' RACE reads. Its table lists 160,000 or so distinct CDR3 sequences. Germline V gene sequence: CDR1 MDHEN, CDR2 SYDVKM. The CDR3 extends over 14 amino acids. Total RNA from whole blood was isolated with no T cell sorting. V usage is TRBV28 and J usage is TRBJ2-1; TCRdb's D call of TRBD1 is untestable without DNA. Sequencing was done on a sample of blood. The sequence was obtained from a human donor with ulcerative colitis or Crohn's disease, or a healthy co-twin of an affected twin (not recorded which). CDR3: CASSLSGRYNEQFF. Together with reference TRBV28 and TRBJ2-1, the CDR3 gives the full variable domain: DVKVTQSSRYLVKRTGEKVFLECVQDMDHENMFWYRQDPGLGLRLIYFSYDVKMKEKGDIPEGYSVSREKKERFSLILESASTNQTSMYLCASSLSGRYNEQFFGPGTRLTVL.